A single sample is the source of the 29 T cell receptor beta chains below, sequenced in a study of OX40 agonist ivuxolimab in advanced cancers. Clones were read by immunoSEQ multiplex PCR, and TCRdb kept only the in-frame ones, dropping some. The table lists 77,000 or so clones, 87% of them singletons. The sequencing used CD4+ or CD8+ T cells sorted from blood, collected in a trial of the OX40 agonist ivuxolimab. The receptors stem from an adult with an advanced solid tumor such as melanoma, head and neck, liver or kidney cancer.

The chain carries TRBV11-2 and TRBJ1-1; maybe TRBD1 (6 bases). In germline, CDR1 is SGHAT, CDR2 FQNNGV. V lost 3 bases, J lost 1 base, and 12 bases lay in between. The length of the CDR3 is 15 residues. CDR3 sequence (DNA): TGTGCCAGCAGCTTCCTCACAGGGTCGAACACTGAAGCTTTCTTT. It yields the protein CASSFLTGSNTEAFF.

The chain carries TRBV29-1 and TRBJ2-7; perhaps D is TRBD1 or TRBD2 (5 bases each). V gave up 4 bases and J gave up 0 bases, with 10 bases separating them. The CDR3 is 13 amino acids. CDR1 SQVTM and CDR2 ANQGSEA come from the germline V gene. The CDR3 is CSVVSGGSYEQYF. The CDR3 coding sequence is TGCAGCGTTGTGTCTGGGGGCTCCTACGAGCAGTACTTC.

This clone has only a few counts. The chain is built from TRBV5-4 and TRBJ2-3; D is perhaps TRBD1 (6 bases). The CDR3 has 13 amino acids. V was clipped by 5 bases and J by 5 bases, with 12 bases between them. Germline V lookup: CDR1 SGHNT, CDR2 YYREEE (reference sequence). The CDR3 reads CASSYQGIDTQYF. CDR3 DNA: TGTGCCAGCAGTTACCAGGGGATAGATACGCAGTATTTT.

The rearrangement joins TRBV27 to TRBJ1-6; TRBD1 is a possible D gene (6 bases). Germline V gene data show CDR1 as MNHEY and CDR2 as SMNVEV (reference sequence). CDR3 length: 14 residues. Trimming removed 3 bases at V and 10 bases at J, with 13 bases between. The CDR3 region is CASSFGRGVSPLHF. The DNA of the CDR3 is TGTGCCAGCAGTTTCGGCAGGGGAGTATCACCCCTCCACTTT.

V is TRBV9 and J is TRBJ1-4; D is undetermined. Trimming took 0 bases from V and 0 from J, leaving 12 bases between them. CDR1 SGDLS and CDR2 YYNGEE come from the germline V gene. CDR3 length: 17 residues. In nucleotides, the CDR3 is TGTGCCAGCAGCGTAGCTGTGGGGTTGGCAACTAATGAAAAACTGTTTTTT. Translation gives CASSVAVGLATNEKLFF.

The chain couples TRBV11-2 to TRBJ2-1; D might be TRBD2 (5 bases). The germline V and J ends were trimmed by 5 bases and 6 bases, with 14 bases remaining between them. Germline V gives CDR1 SGHAT, CDR2 FQNNGV. The CDR3 runs to 14 residues. The DNA of the CDR3 is TGTGCCAGCAGCGTCGGGGTTCAAGTCAATGAGCAGTTCTTC. Amino acids: CASSVGVQVNEQFF.

The chain has TRBV11-2 and TRBJ1-3; D possibly corresponds to TRBD1 (5 bases). The V gene's germline CDR1 is SGHAT and CDR2 FQNNGV. V was trimmed by 6 bases and J by 8 bases, leaving 17 bases between them. CDR3 length: 14 amino acids. Here the CDR3 reads CASRAVQVVDTIYF. Written as DNA, the CDR3 is TGTGCCAGCAGAGCAGTACAGGTTGTGGACACCATATATTTT.

V usage is TRBV30 and J usage is TRBJ2-7; 7 bases are shared with TRBD1. Germline trimming cut 7 bases from V and 3 bases from J; bases unmatched to any gene: 9. Germline lookup yields CDR1 GTSNPN and CDR2 SVGIG (reference sequence). The CDR3 sequence is 13 residues long. The CDR3 sequence: CASDRQGYYEQYF. CDR3 in DNA: TGTGCCTCCGACCGACAGGGTTACTACGAGCAGTACTTC. Full variable domain (outside the CDR3, taken from reference TRBV30 and TRBJ2-7): SQTIHQWPATLVQPVGSPLSLECTVEGTSNPNLYWYRQAAGRGLQLLFYSVGIGQISSEVPQNLSASRPQDRQFILSSKKLLLSDSGFYLCASDRQGYYEQYFGPGTRLTVT.

The chain uses TRBV6-6 and TRBJ1-4, with 9 bases that match TRBD1. Unmatched junction bases numbered 16, after V lost 9 bases and J lost 11 bases. The CDR3 contains 15 residues. Germline assignment: CDR1 MNHNY and CDR2 SVGAGI (reference sequence). The DNA for the CDR3 is TGTGCCAGTTCCTCCGGCGGGACAGGGTCTAGTAAACTGTTTTTT. This encodes CASSSGGTGSSKLFF.

The chain is built from TRBV11-2 and TRBJ2-7; 7 bases match TRBD1. Germline V gene sequence: CDR1 SGHAT, CDR2 FQNNGV. CDR3 length equals 16 residues. The V gene end was trimmed by 5 bases and the J gene end by 0 bases; junction bases not matched to a gene: 10. The CDR3 DNA is TGTGCCAGCAGCGTTTCAGGCAGGGGGTACTCCTACGAGCAGTACTTC. It yields the protein CASSVSGRGYSYEQYF.

The V call is TRBV7-2, the J call TRBJ2-3; possible D gene TRBD2, 6 bases. This CDR3 comprises 13 residues. Between the trimmed V and J ends, which lost 3 bases and 4 bases, there was a span of 8 bases. The germline gives CDR1 SGHTA, CDR2 FQGNSA. CDR3: CASSLRRADTQYF. The CDR3 nucleotides read TGTGCCAGCAGCTTGAGGAGGGCAGATACGCAGTATTTT.

This rearrangement joins TRBV18 to TRBJ1-5, with a tentative D call TRBD1 (6 bases). The V gene's germline CDR1 is KGHSH and CDR2 LQKENI. V lost 3 bases and J lost 0, with 9 bases in between. This CDR3 spans 15 amino acids. Written as DNA, the CDR3 is TGTGCCAGCTCACCCGGGGGGCTTAGCAATCAGCCCCAGCATTTT. This codes for CASSPGGLSNQPQHF.

Turning to this clone: The junction departs from the called germline gene at one end, perhaps through a read error. The chain uses TRBV7-7 and TRBJ2-5, with 14 bases matching TRBD2. Germline V gene data show CDR1 as SSHAT and CDR2 as FNYEAQ (reference sequence). The CDR3 spans 15 residues. CDR3 nucleotide sequence: TGTGCTAGCAGTTCTGGACTAGCGGGGGGTGAGACCCAGTACTTC. Protein product: CASSSGLAGGETQYF.

The rearrangement links TRBV9 to TRBJ1-2, with D unresolved. The V and J ends lost 0 bases and 4 bases respectively, with 7 bases between them. CDR1 is SGDLS, CDR2 YYNGEE, per germline. This CDR3 has 13 residues. The CDR3 loop reads CASSVEQSYGYTF. DNA of the CDR3: TGTGCCAGCAGCGTAGAACAGAGCTATGGCTACACCTTC. Looking up the rest from reference TRBV9 and TRBJ1-2 gives the full variable domain: DSGVTQTPKHLITATGQRVTLRCSPRSGDLSVYWYQQSLDQGLQFLIQYYNGEERAKGNILERFSAQQFPDLHSELNLSSLELGDSALYFCASSVEQSYGYTFGSGTRLTVV.

The rearrangement links TRBV5-5 to TRBJ2-5; weak D call: TRBD1 (5 bases). The V gene's germline CDR1 is SGHKS and CDR2 YYEKEE (reference sequence). V was trimmed by 0 bases and J by 1 base, leaving 13 bases between them. The CDR3 runs to 16 residues. Here the CDR3 reads CASSLALGAAQETQYF. The CDR3 DNA follows: TGTGCCAGCAGCTTGGCCCTAGGGGCCGCCCAAGAGACCCAGTACTTC.

The chain is built from TRBV7-7 and TRBJ2-1, with 9 bases matching TRBD2. Germline V lookup: CDR1 SSHAT, CDR2 FNYEAQ (reference sequence). The CDR3 is 15 residues long. J lost 0 bases, V lost 9 bases, and 6 bases had no gene match. The CDR3 sequence is CARRLADSSYNEQFF. The CDR3 DNA sequence: TGTGCCAGAAGACTAGCGGACAGCTCCTACAATGAGCAGTTCTTC. Complete variable domain (other parts from reference TRBV7-7 and TRBJ2-1): GAGVSQSPRYKVTKRGQDVTLRCDPISSHATLYWYQQALGQGPEFLTYFNYEAQPDKSGLPSDRFSAERPEGSISTLTIQRTEQRDSAMYRCARRLADSSYNEQFFGPGTRLTVL.

The chain combines TRBV5-1 with TRBJ2-2; 9 nucleotides align to TRBD1. This CDR3 has 18 amino acids. V gave up 3 bases and J gave up 3 bases; unmatched junction bases: 12. Germline loops: CDR1 SGHRS, CDR2 YFSETQ. The CDR3 DNA follows: TGCGCCAGCAGCTCTGGCCATACAGGGGGCTGGGACACCGGGGAGCTGTTTTTT. This encodes CASSSGHTGGWDTGELFF.

This clone appeared a few times. The CDR3 is CASSLVPGDNNQPQHF. The DNA of the CDR3 is TGCGCCAGCAGCTTGGTCCCCGGGGATAACAATCAGCCCCAGCATTTT. This chain connects TRBV5-1 to TRBJ1-5, with D hard to call. Germline CDR1 SGHRS, CDR2 YFSETQ. The CDR3 spans 16 residues. V was clipped by 0 bases and J by 3 bases, with 13 bases between them. Variable domain in full (rest from reference TRBV5-1 and TRBJ1-5): KAGVTQTPRYLIKTRGQQVTLSCSPISGHRSVSWYQQTPGQGLQFLFEYFSETQRNKGNFPGRFSGRQFSNSRSEMNVSTLELGDSALYLCASSLVPGDNNQPQHFGDGTRLSIL.

This rearrangement joins TRBV6-5 to TRBJ1-2, with TRBD1 identical over 8 bases. CDR3 length: 14 residues. V shed 2 bases and J 8 bases; nucleotides not matched to a gene: 7. Germline-derived CDR1 and CDR2 are MNHEY and SVGAGI. CDR3 sequence: CASSYDRTGRGYTF. CDR3 coding DNA: TGTGCCAGCAGTTACGACCGGACAGGGAGAGGCTACACCTTC.

The V call is TRBV6-1, the J call TRBJ1-1; 7 bases are shared with TRBD1. Germline V CDR1 and CDR2: MNHNS, SASEGT. The CDR3 is 14 residues long. After removal of 4 bases from V and 5 bases from J, the junction contained 7 bases not matched to a gene. The CDR3 loop reads CASSVTTGRTEAFF. CDR3 nucleotide sequence: TGTGCCAGCAGTGTAACGACAGGGAGGACTGAAGCTTTCTTT.

This chain connects TRBV12-2 to TRBJ2-7; the DNA was not used to check the table's D call, TRBD2. TRBV12-2 is assigned pseudogene status. This CDR3 spans 14 amino acids. Here the CDR3 DNA reads TGTGCAAGTCGCTTAAGGGAGTGCGCCTACGAGCAGTACTTC. Translated: CASRLRECAYEQYF.

This rearrangement joins TRBV18 to TRBJ2-3; TRBD2 aligns across 7 bases. The junction had 6 bases not matched to a gene; V was cut back by 3 bases and J by 0 bases. The germline V gene encodes CDR1 KGHSH and CDR2 LQKENI. The CDR3 is made up of 16 amino acids. The CDR3 DNA reads as TGTGCCAGCTCACCTACGGGACTATCTAGCACAGATACGCAGTATTTT. Residues: CASSPTGLSSTDTQYF.

The gene calls are TRBV18 and TRBJ2-3; D gene unclear. This CDR3 comprises 15 residues. Germline values: CDR1 KGHSH, CDR2 LQKENI. Trimming took off 2 bases at V and 4 bases at J, with 13 bases between the two ends. In nucleotides, the CDR3 is TGTGCCAGCTCACCATCCTCCCAGGTGTCAGATACGCAGTATTTT. Translating it yields CASSPSSQVSDTQYF. The full variable domain, with the rest looked up from reference TRBV18 and TRBJ2-3, is NAGVMQNPRHLVRRRGQEARLRCSPMKGHSHVYWYRQLPEEGLKFMVYLQKENIIDESGMPKERFSAEFPKEGPSILRIQQVVRGDSAAYFCASSPSSQVSDTQYFGPGTRLTVL.

The rearrangement links TRBV28 to TRBJ1-1; TRBD1 matches 10 bases. V lost 4 bases and J lost 0; bases outside the gene matches: 5. The CDR3 runs to 16 residues. Per germline, CDR1 MDHEN and CDR2 SYDVKM. Written as DNA, the CDR3 is TGTGCCAGCAGTTCCCTGGACAGGGGGTTGAACACTGAAGCTTTCTTT. Translating it yields CASSSLDRGLNTEAFF. The full variable domain, in which reference TRBV28 and TRBJ1-1 provide the parts outside the CDR3, is DVKVTQSSRYLVKRTGEKVFLECVQDMDHENMFWYRQDPGLGLRLIYFSYDVKMKEKGDIPEGYSVSREKKERFSLILESASTNQTSMYLCASSSLDRGLNTEAFFGQGTRLTVV.

The chain combines TRBV19 with TRBJ2-7; D unclear. V was cut by 5 bases and J by 1 base, with 12 bases left in between. The germline V gene encodes CDR1 LNHDA and CDR2 SQIVND (reference sequence). This CDR3 is 14 amino acids long. CDR3 in DNA: TGTGCCAGTAGTGCTACAGCTCCATCCTACGAGCAGTACTTC. Its protein product is CASSATAPSYEQYF.

The count of this clone is one. The CDR3 loop reads CASSVGAGDSTDTQYF. The CDR3 nucleotides are TGTGCCAGCAGCGTAGGGGCAGGAGATAGCACAGATACGCAGTATTTT. The chain links TRBV9 to TRBJ2-3, with D unclear. Trimming stripped 0 bases from V and 0 bases from J, with 11 bases between. The CDR3 is 16 residues long. Germline lookup yields CDR1 SGDLS and CDR2 YYNGEE.

V usage is TRBV19 and J usage is TRBJ1-4; 9 bases are shared with TRBD1. Unmatched junction bases numbered 9, after V lost 7 bases and J lost 6 bases. Germline CDR1 is LNHDA and CDR2 is SQIVND (reference sequence). The CDR3 has 15 residues. The CDR3 sequence is CASKRTGEKDEKLFF. CDR3 nucleotides: TGTGCCAGTAAACGGACAGGGGAAAAGGATGAAAAACTGTTTTTT.

The rearrangement joins TRBV5-1 to TRBJ2-1, with 12 bases identical to TRBD2. V dropped 4 bases and J dropped 10; count of bases not matched to a gene: 12. This CDR3 comprises 16 residues. Germline V gene lookup returns CDR1 SGHRS and CDR2 YFSETQ. CDR3 in amino acids: CASSTTTSGRGWEQFF. CDR3 bases: TGCGCCAGCAGCACAACGACTAGCGGGAGAGGTTGGGAGCAGTTCTTC.

This clone was seen a handful of times. The V and J genes are TRBV6-7 and TRBJ1-1; D unresolved. TRBV6-7 is reported as an ORF; its role is uncertain. Deletions cut 4 bases from V and 0 bases from J, with 18 bases between. This CDR3 has 17 amino acids. CDR3 amino acids: CASSCQDRYYMNTEAFF. CDR3 in DNA: TGTGCCAGCAGTTGCCAAGACCGATACTACATGAACACTGAAGCTTTCTTT.